This entry describes one T cell receptor beta chain. Its antigen is not identified. The data derive from a study of vaccination and CD4 T cells after COVID-19. Treatment defined: roughly ten-day PBMC culture with coronavirus spike peptide pools or control peptides (ViraFEST assay). Around 2 million PBMCs per well were cultured with 8.5 to 10 IU/ml IL-2 and about 11 ug/ml peptide pools. From germline, CDR1 is SGHDT and CDR2 YYEEEE. Losses at the gene ends were 5 bases for V and 3 bases for J; bases not matched to a gene: 8. CDR3 length equals 14 residues. The Oncomine TCR Beta short-read assay was what sequenced the DNA obtained from cultured CD4+ T cells. TCRdb re-derived calls from the PCR reads in MiXCR, one entry per CDR3 protein. This sample yields 14,000 to 15,000 distinct CDR3 sequences, of which 50% to 55% are seen a single time; about an eighth belongs to the top ten.

This clonotype was obtained from a human donor who had recovered from COVID-19. The genes are TRBV5-6 and TRBJ2-7, with 7 bases identical to TRBD1. The sequenced sample consisted of CD4+ T cells from blood, cultured in vitro. The DNA of the CDR3 is TGTGCCAGCAGAACTACGGGACAGTTCTACGAGCAGTACTTC. Encoded protein: CASRTTGQFYEQYF.